These 19 T cell receptor beta chains were all obtained from the same sample, sequenced in a study of T cell clonality in common variable immunodeficiency. Their antigen targets remain unknown. This table comes from immunoSEQ multiplex PCR, and its TCRdb copy is limited to in-frame clones, with some not included. The sample holds about 26,000 clones, and no clone turns up only once. Study findings and constraints: Common variable immunodeficiency TCR beta sequences reportedly had fewer deletions and N-nucleotide insertions.

Sample: peripheral blood mononuclear cells. These receptors were taken from a human donor with common variable immunodeficiency.

Comments on this clone: From the germline J gene comes the end of the CDR3, since the read stops 3 residues before it. The chain recombines TRBV30 with TRBJ2-6; 7 bases are shared with TRBD1. Germline values: CDR1 GTSNPN, CDR2 SVGIG (reference sequence). The ends lost 0 bases at V and 0 bases at J; junction bases unmatched: 8. The CDR3 is made up of 18 amino acids. The covered CDR3 bases are TGTGCCTGGAGTGTGTGGACAGGACCGAGCTCTGGGGCCAACGTC. Translation gives CAWSVWTGPSSGANV. The whole CDR3 sequence is CAWSVWTGPSSGANVLTF.

In regard to this clone: From the germline J gene comes the end of the CDR3, since the read stops 3 residues before it. J is TRBJ1-5 and V is TRBV7-9; D might be TRBD1 (5 bases). Germline CDR1 is SEHNR and CDR2 is FQNEAQ (reference sequence). V gave up 1 base and J gave up 7 bases, with 11 bases separating them. This CDR3 has 14 amino acids. CDR3 bases read: TGTGCCAGCAGCTTAGACTCAAGGGGCCAGCCC. Protein sequence: CASSLDSRGQP. Given in full, the CDR3 is CASSLDSRGQPQHF.

This clone occurred many times. Sequencing ends 3 residues short of the CDR3 end; the germline J gene provides the rest. The chain combines TRBV20-1 with TRBJ1-2, with TRBD1 matching 11 bases. This CDR3 has 13 residues. Germline CDR1 and CDR2: DFQATT and SNEGSKA (reference sequence). The CDR3 DNA, read in part, is TGCAGTGCTAGACTGGACAGGGGGCAAGGC. Its translation: CSARLDRGQG. The whole CDR3 reads CSARLDRGQGYTF.

This clone was seen a few times. The read ends 3 residues shy of where the CDR3 ends; the end is completed using the germline J gene. The chain combines TRBV2 with TRBJ1-3, with 7 bases that match TRBD1. The CDR3 sequence is 15 residues long. Trimming took 5 bases from V and 2 from J; bases not matched to a gene: 6. Germline CDR1 SNHLY, CDR2 FYNNEI. CDR3 protein: CASSTQGVPGNTIYF. CDR3 DNA (partial): TGTGCCAGCAGTACCCAGGGGGTGCCTGGAAACACC.

This clone was observed a few times. With the read ending 3 residues before the CDR3 end, the germline J gene is used to fill in that end. The chain combines TRBV29-1 with TRBJ2-7; D is ambiguous. CDR3 size: 12 residues. Trimming shortened V by 6 bases and J by 0 bases, and 9 bases separated the two germline ends. Looked up from germline, CDR1 is SQVTM and CDR2 is ANQGSEA. The CDR3 spells CSVQMSSYEQYF. The CDR3 bases that were read are TGCAGCGTACAGATGAGCTCCTACGAG.

This clone has a handful of counts. The read is 3 residues too short to cover the CDR3 end, so that end is filled in from the germline J gene. The gene calls are TRBV5-1 and TRBJ2-7; no firm D call. This CDR3 has 14 amino acids. The V end was cut by 2 bases, the J end by 2 bases, with 11 bases between. Germline V CDR1 and CDR2: SGHRS, YFSETQ. The CDR3 reads CASSLMTDTYEQYF. CDR3 bases read: TGCGCCAGCAGCTTAATGACCGACACCTACGAG.

This clone was seen more than once but under ten times. The sequence runs out 3 residues before the end of the CDR3; the remainder is reconstructed from the germline J gene. The chain uses TRBV7-9 and TRBJ1-1; TRBD1 matches at 7 bases. The germline V gene encodes CDR1 SEHNR and CDR2 FQNEAQ (reference sequence). V gave up 0 bases and J gave up 0 bases; unmatched junction bases: 1. The length of the CDR3 is 15 residues. CDR3 DNA, as far as it was read: TGTGCCAGCAGCTTAGCGCAGGGGGTGAACACTGAA. Protein sequence: CASSLAQGVNTE. The full CDR3 protein reads CASSLAQGVNTEAFF.

Of note for this clone: Read sequence stops 3 residues before the CDR3 end, and the germline J gene provides the missing end. The rearrangement uses TRBV20-1 and TRBJ2-1; tentatively, D is TRBD2 (6 bases). The CDR3 consists of 16 residues. V lost 0 bases to trimming and J lost 3 bases, with 15 bases between them. Germline lookup yields CDR1 DFQATT and CDR2 SNEGSKA (reference sequence). Incomplete CDR3 DNA: TGCAGTGCTAGAGATTTCAGCGGGTCGTACTACAATGAG. This sequence encodes CSARDFSGSYYNE. The CDR3 reads in full as CSARDFSGSYYNEQFF.

This clone was seen a few times. The read terminates 3 residues ahead of where the CDR3 ends, so the germline J gene completes it. The V call is TRBV7-2, the J call TRBJ2-7; the match to TRBD2 covers 11 bases. Germline assignment: CDR1 SGHTA and CDR2 FQGNSA. V lost 5 bases, J lost 2 bases, and 5 bases stayed unmatched. The CDR3 extends over 15 amino acids. The CDR3 spells CASSQGTSGTYEQYF. The sequenced part of the CDR3 DNA is TGTGCCAGCAGCCAAGGGACTAGCGGAACCTACGAG.

This clone has a handful of counts. The read is 3 residues too short to cover the CDR3 end, so that end is filled in from the germline J gene. This chain joins TRBV2 and TRBJ2-7; 9 positions match TRBD1. Germline V lookup: CDR1 SNHLY, CDR2 FYNNEI. The V segment lost 7 bases and the J segment 4 bases; nucleotides outside the gene matches: 8. This CDR3 contains 14 residues. The CDR3 DNA, read in part, is TGTGCCAGCATCTTAGGGGACAGGGTGTACGAG. It specifies CASILGDRVYE. The entire CDR3 protein reads CASILGDRVYEQYF.

The CDR3 sequence: CASSPSGSGYEQYF. The DNA read from the CDR3 is TGTGCCAGCAGCCCTAGCGGGAGCGGCTACGAG. The rearrangement uses TRBV7-9 and TRBJ2-7; 10 bases agree with TRBD2. The read ends 3 residues before the CDR3 terminus; that terminus is restored from the germline J gene. The CDR3 sequence is 14 residues long. Germline V lookup: CDR1 SEHNR, CDR2 FQNEAQ (reference sequence). V was pared by 5 bases and J by 3 bases, with 4 bases of the junction left unmatched.

This clone was recorded many times. The observed sequence ends 3 residues before the CDR3 terminus, with the missing tail filled in from the germline J gene. The chain links TRBV7-3 to TRBJ2-1, with TRBD2 matching 8 bases. J gave up 6 bases and V 8 bases, and 12 bases lay outside the gene matches. The CDR3 spans 15 residues. Germline V CDR1 and CDR2: SGHTA, FQGTGA. CDR3 DNA, as far as it was read: TGTGCCAGCGGAGCTTCAGTTACTAGCGGCAATGAG. Residues: CASGASVTSGNE. The entire CDR3 is CASGASVTSGNEQFF.

This clone was counted at least ten times. The CDR3 loop is CAISELPAGVGSYNEQFF. CDR3 DNA, as far as it was read: TGTGCCATCAGTGAATTGCCAGCGGGAGTCGGCTCCTACAATGAG. The chain employs TRBV10-3 and TRBJ2-1; the match to TRBD2 covers 8 bases. The read ends 3 residues early relative to the CDR3; the germline J gene fills the gap. This CDR3 has 18 residues. Germline V gives CDR1 ENHRY, CDR2 SYGVKD. V shed 3 bases, J shed 0 bases, and the junction held 10 bases outside the gene matches.

About this clone: The read is 3 residues too short to cover the CDR3 end, so that end is filled in from the germline J gene. The chain joins TRBV19 to TRBJ1-6; D is possibly TRBD1 (6 bases). The germline gives CDR1 LNHDA, CDR2 SQIVND (reference sequence). The CDR3 covers 13 residues. V dropped 3 bases and J dropped 9 bases, with 9 bases sitting between them. The covered CDR3 bases are TGTGCCAGTAGTATTGCAGGGGCTTCACCC. This codes for CASSIAGASP. The full CDR3 reads CASSIAGASPLHF.

This clone was counted between two and nine times. The read stops 3 residues short of the end of the CDR3; the missing end is completed from the germline J gene. The chain links TRBV20-1 to TRBJ2-1; D not resolved. The ends were cut back, 2 bases at V and 3 bases at J, with 5 bases in the middle. The V gene's germline CDR1 is DFQATT and CDR2 SNEGSKA (reference sequence). This CDR3 is 12 amino acids long. CDR3 loop: CSARQDYNEQFF. Incomplete CDR3 DNA: TGCAGTGCTAGACAGGACTACAATGAG.

This clone was seen ten or more times. The read ends 3 residues early relative to the CDR3; the germline J gene fills the gap. The J gene is TRBJ2-7, the V gene TRBV27, with TRBD1 matching over 11 bases. V shed 4 bases and J 2 bases; nucleotides not matched to a gene: 10. The CDR3 consists of 17 residues. CDR1 and CDR2 (germline): MNHEY, SMNVEV (reference sequence). CDR3 region: CASSYRYPGQGAYEQYF. The sequenced part of the CDR3 DNA is TGTGCCAGCAGTTATAGGTACCCGGGACAGGGGGCCTACGAG.

With respect to this clone: Read data end 3 residues before the CDR3 end; the end is taken from the germline J gene. This chain links TRBV20-1 with TRBJ2-7, with D possibly called TRBD1 or TRBD2 (6 bases each). Germline-derived CDR1 and CDR2 are DFQATT and SNEGSKA (reference sequence). This CDR3 is 14 amino acids long. Trimming stripped 1 base from V and 0 bases from J, with 10 bases between. The sequenced part of the CDR3 DNA is TGCAGTGCTAGAGGCGGGACATACTCCTACGAG. This translates into CSARGGTYSYE. The whole CDR3 protein is CSARGGTYSYEQYF.

This clone was found a few times. The read ends 3 residues before the CDR3 terminus; that terminus is restored from the germline J gene. V gene TRBV19 combines with J gene TRBJ1-1; no definite D call. CDR3 length equals 13 residues. Germline V gene lookup returns CDR1 LNHDA and CDR2 SQIVND (reference sequence). With 5 bases removed from V and 1 base from J, the gap between germline ends came to 8 bases. The CDR3 is CASSLSGNTEAFF. The part of the CDR3 DNA that was read is TGTGCCAGTAGTTTGTCAGGGAACACTGAA. Drawing the rest from reference TRBV19 and TRBJ1-1, the complete variable domain is DGGITQSPKYLFRKEGQNVTLSCEQNLNHDAMYWYRQDPGQGLRLIYYSQIVNDFQKGDIAEGYSVSREKKESFPLTVTSAQKNPTAFYLCASSLSGNTEAFFGQGTRLTVV.

Details on this clone: The DNA ends 3 residues before the CDR3 does, and the rest of the CDR3 is filled in from the germline J gene. This chain links TRBV11-1 with TRBJ2-1, with D perhaps matching TRBD2 (6 bases). Trimming took off 5 bases at V and 5 bases at J, with 10 bases between the two ends. CDR1 SGHAT and CDR2 FQDESV come from the germline V gene (reference sequence). CDR3 length: 13 amino acids. The sequenced part of the CDR3 DNA is TGTGCCAGCAGCACTGGACTAAACAATGAG. Its protein product is CASSTGLNNE. The whole CDR3 protein is CASSTGLNNEQFF.